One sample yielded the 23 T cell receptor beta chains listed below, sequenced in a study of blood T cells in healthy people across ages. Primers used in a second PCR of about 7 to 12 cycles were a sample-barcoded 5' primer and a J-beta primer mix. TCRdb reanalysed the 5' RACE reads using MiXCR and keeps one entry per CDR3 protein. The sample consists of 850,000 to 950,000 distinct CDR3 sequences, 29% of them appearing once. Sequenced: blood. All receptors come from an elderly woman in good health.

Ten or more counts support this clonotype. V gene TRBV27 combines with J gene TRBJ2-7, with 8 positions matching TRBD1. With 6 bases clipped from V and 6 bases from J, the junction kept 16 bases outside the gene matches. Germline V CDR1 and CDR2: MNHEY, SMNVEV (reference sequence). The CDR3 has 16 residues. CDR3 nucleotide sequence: TGTGCCAGCAGGAAATACGACAGGGGAAAGGAGTCCGAGCAGTACTTC. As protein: CASRKYDRGKESEQYF.

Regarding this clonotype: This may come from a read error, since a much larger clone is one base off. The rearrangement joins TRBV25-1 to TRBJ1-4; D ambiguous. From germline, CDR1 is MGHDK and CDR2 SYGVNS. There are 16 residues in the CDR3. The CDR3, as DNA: TGTGCCAGCAGCCCCCCGTCGGGGTTTGCTAATGAAAACCTGTTTTTT. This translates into CASSPPSGFANENLFF.

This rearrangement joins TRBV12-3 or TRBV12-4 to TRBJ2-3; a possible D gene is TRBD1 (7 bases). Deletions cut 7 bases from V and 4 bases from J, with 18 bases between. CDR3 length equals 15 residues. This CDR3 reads CASTQGGQSADTQYF. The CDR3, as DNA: TGTGCCAGCACCCAGGGGGGACAGAGCGCAGATACGCAGTATTTT.

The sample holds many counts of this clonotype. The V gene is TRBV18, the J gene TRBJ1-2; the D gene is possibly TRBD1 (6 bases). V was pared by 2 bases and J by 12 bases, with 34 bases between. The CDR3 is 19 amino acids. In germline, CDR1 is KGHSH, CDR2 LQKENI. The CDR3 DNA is TGTGCCAGCTCACCAGTCCCGGGGGGGCTGAAGTCGAACTTACGATCTGACACCTTC. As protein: CASSPVPGGLKSNLRSDTF.

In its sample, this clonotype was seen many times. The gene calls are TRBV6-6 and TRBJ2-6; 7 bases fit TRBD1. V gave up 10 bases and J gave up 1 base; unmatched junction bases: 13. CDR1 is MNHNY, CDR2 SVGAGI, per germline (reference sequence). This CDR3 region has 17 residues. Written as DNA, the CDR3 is TGTGCCACAACCCCGGGACAGAGACGATCTGGGGCCAACGTCCTGACTTTC. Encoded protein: CATTPGQRRSGANVLTF.

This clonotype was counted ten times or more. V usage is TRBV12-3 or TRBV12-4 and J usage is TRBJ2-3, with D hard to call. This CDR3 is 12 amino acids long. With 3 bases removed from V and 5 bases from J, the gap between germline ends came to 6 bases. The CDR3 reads CASSFTGDTQYF. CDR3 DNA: TGTGCCAGCAGTTTCACCGGAGATACGCAGTATTTT.

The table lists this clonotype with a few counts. Written as DNA, the CDR3 is TGTGCCAGCAGTTTGACAGGGATCATGAACACTGAAGCTTTCTTT. It specifies CASSLTGIMNTEAFF. The genes are TRBV6-5 and TRBJ1-1, with 7 bases that match TRBD1. V was clipped by 4 bases and J by 0 bases; unmatched bases: 5. The CDR3 totals 15 residues. Germline assignment: CDR1 MNHEY and CDR2 SVGAGI.

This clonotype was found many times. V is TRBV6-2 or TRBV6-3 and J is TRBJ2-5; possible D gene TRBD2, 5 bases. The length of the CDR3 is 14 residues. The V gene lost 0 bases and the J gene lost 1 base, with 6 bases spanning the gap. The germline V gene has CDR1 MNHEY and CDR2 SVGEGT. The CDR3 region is CASSYSRAQETQYF. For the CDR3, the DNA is TGTGCCAGCAGTTACTCGCGGGCCCAAGAGACCCAGTACTTC.

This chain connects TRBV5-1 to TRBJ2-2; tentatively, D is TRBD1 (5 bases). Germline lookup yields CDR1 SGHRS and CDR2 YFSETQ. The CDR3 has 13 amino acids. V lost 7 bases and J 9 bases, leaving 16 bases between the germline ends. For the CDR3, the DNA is TGCGCCAGCCCCAGGAAGGGGCCGAGGGAGCTGTTTTTT. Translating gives CASPRKGPRELFF.

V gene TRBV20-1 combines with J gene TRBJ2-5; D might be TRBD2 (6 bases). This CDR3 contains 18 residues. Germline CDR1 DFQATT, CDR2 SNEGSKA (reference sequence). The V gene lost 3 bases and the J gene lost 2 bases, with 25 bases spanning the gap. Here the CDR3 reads CSASPLTGPGGNQETQYF. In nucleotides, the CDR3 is TGCAGTGCTAGCCCCCTAACTGGGCCCGGCGGGAATCAAGAGACCCAGTACTTC.

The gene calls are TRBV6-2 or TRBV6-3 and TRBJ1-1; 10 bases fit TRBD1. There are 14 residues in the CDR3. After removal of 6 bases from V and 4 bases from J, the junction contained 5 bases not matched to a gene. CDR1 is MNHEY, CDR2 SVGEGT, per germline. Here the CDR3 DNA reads TGTGCCAGCAGACCGGGACAGGGGAGCACTGAAGCTTTCTTT. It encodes CASRPGQGSTEAFF.

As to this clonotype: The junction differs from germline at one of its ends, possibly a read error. The CDR3 sequence: CASSVGPSGNEQHF. The CDR3 nucleotides are TGTGCCAGCAGCGTAGGGCCTAGCGGGAATGAGCAGCACTTC. The genes are TRBV9 and TRBJ2-5; 9 bases line up with TRBD2. The CDR3 has 14 residues. The V gene's germline CDR1 is SGDLS and CDR2 YYNGEE.

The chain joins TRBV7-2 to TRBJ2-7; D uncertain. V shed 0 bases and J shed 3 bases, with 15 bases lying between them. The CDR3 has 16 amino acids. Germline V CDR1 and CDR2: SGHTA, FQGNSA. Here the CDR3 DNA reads TGTGCCAGCAGCTTAGCGGGCGGCAGAGTACTCTACGAGCAGTACTTC. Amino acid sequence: CASSLAGGRVLYEQYF. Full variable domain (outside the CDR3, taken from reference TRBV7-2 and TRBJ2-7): GAGVSQSPSNKVTEKGKDVELRCDPISGHTALYWYRQSLGQGLEFLIYFQGNSAPDKSGLPSDRFSAERTGGSVSTLTIQRTQQEDSAVYLCASSLAGGRVLYEQYFGPGTRLTVT.

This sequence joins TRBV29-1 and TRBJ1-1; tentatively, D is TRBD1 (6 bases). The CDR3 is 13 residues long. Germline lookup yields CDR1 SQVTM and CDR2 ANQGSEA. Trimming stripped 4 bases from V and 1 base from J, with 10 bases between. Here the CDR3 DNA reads TGCAGCGTTGCGGGACAACCGAACACTGAAGCTTTCTTT. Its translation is CSVAGQPNTEAFF.

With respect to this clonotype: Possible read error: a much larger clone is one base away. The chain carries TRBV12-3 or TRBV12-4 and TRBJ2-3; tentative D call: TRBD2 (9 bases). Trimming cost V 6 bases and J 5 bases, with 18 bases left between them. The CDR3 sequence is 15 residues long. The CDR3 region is CASRLSGGTGDTQYF. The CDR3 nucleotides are TGTGCCAGCAGGCTGAGCGGGGGGACAGGAGATACGCAGTATTTT.

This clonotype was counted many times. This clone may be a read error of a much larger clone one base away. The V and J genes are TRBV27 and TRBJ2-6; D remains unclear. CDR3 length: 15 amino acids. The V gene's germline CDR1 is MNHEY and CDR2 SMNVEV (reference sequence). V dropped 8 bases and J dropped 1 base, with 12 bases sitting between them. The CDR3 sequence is CASLQWKSGANVLTF. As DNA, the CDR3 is TGTGCCAGCCTCCAGTGGAAGTCTGGGGCCAACGTCCTGACTTTC.

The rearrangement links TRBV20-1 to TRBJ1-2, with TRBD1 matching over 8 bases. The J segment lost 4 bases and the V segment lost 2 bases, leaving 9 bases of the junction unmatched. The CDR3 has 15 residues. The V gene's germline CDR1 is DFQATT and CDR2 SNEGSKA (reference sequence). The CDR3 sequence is CSARQDREVAYGYTF. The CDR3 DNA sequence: TGCAGTGCTAGACAGGACAGGGAAGTGGCCTATGGCTACACCTTC.

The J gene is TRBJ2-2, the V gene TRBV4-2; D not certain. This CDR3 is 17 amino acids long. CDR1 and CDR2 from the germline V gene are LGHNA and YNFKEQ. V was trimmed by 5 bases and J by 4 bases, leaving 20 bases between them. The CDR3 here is CASSVEMAARVTGELFF. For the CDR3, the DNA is TGTGCCAGCAGCGTAGAAATGGCAGCCCGGGTCACCGGGGAGCTGTTTTTT.

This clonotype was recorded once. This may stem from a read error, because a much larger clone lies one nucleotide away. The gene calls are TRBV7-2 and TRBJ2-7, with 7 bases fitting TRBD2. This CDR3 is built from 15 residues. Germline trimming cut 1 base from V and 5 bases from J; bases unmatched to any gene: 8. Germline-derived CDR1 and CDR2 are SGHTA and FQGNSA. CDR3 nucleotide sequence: TGTGCCAGCAGCTTAGGGAGGACTAGAGGAGACGAGCAGTACTTC. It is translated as CASSLGRTRGDEQYF.

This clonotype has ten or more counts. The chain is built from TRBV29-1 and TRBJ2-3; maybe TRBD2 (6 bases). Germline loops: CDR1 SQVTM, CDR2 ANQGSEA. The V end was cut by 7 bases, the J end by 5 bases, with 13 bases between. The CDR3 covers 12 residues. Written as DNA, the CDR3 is TGCAGCGCCGGGGTGGGGGGAGATACGCAGTATTTT. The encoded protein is CSAGVGGDTQYF.

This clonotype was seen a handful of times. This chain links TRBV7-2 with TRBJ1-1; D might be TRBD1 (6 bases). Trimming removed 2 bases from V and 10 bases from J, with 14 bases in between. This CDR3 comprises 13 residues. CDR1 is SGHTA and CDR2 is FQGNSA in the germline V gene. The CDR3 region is CASSLSGDGLAFF. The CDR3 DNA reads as TGTGCCAGCAGCTTATCAGGGGACGGCCTAGCTTTCTTT.

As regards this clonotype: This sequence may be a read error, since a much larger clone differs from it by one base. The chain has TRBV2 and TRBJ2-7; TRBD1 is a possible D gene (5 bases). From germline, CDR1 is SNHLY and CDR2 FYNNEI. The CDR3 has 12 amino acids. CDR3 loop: CGSTTGSYEQYF. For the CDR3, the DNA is TGTGGCAGCACAACAGGATCCTACGAGCAGTACTTC.

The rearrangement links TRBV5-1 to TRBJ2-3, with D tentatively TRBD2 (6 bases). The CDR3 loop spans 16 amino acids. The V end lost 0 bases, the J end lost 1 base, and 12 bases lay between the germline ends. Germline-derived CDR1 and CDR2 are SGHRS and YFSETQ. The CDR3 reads CASSLGVSGGTDTQYF. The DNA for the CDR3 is TGCGCCAGCAGCTTGGGGGTCTCGGGGGGCACAGATACGCAGTATTTT.